The present T cell receptor beta chain was sequenced within a study of OX40 agonist ivuxolimab in advanced cancers. Study-level results: No determination was made of the antigen specificity of the expanded peripheral T cells. The CD4+ and CD8+ T cells in the blood had expanded clonally by week 6 at 0.1 to 3.0 mg/kg. Compared with others, partial responders at 0.1-3.0 mg/kg displayed clonal expansion among the lowest.

CDR1 SQVTM and CDR2 ANQGSEA come from the germline V gene. The CDR3 extends over 13 amino acids. The V end was cut by 4 bases, the J end by 2 bases, with 9 bases between. The table came from immunoSEQ multiplex PCR; TCRdb's copy has only in-frame clones and leaves some out. The sample carries tens of thousands of clones, nearly 90% recorded once. Worth noting for this clone: Its target is not known.

The rearrangement uses TRBV29-1 and TRBJ1-3; D gene uncertain. The receptor comes from an adult with an advanced solid tumor such as melanoma, head and neck, liver or kidney cancer. Sequenced here: CD4+ or CD8+ T cells sorted from blood, sampled in a trial of the OX40 agonist ivuxolimab. CDR3 in amino acids: CSVVHGPGNTIYF. CDR3 nucleotide sequence: TGCAGCGTTGTTCATGGCCCTGGAAACACCATATATTTT.